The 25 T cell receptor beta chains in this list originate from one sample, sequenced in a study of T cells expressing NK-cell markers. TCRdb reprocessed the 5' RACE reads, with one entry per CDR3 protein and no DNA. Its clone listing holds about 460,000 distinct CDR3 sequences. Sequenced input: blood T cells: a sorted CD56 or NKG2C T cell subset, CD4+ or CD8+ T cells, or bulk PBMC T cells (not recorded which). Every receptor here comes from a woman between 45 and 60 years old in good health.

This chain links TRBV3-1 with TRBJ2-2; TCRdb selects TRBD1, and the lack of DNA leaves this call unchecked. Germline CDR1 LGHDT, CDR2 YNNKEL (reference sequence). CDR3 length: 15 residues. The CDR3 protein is CASSPDRKNTGELFF.

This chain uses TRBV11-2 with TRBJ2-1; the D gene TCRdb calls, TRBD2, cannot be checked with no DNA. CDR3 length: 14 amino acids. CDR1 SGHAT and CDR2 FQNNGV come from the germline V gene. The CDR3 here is CASRRGGRDNEQFF.

CDR3: CASSCGLVLSYNEQFF. This rearrangement joins TRBV7-7 to TRBJ2-1; as DNA is missing, the TRBD2 call by TCRdb cannot be tested. This CDR3 has 16 amino acids. Germline CDR1 and CDR2: SSHAT and FNYEAQ (reference sequence).

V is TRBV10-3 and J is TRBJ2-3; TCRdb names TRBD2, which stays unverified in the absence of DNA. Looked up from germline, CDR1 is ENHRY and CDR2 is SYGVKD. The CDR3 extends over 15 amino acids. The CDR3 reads CAIRIAGPSTDTQYF.

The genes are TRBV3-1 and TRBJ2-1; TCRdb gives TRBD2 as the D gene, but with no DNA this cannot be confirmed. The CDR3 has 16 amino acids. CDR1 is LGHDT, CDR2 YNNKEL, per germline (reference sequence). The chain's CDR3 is CASSPVLSGSYNEQFF.

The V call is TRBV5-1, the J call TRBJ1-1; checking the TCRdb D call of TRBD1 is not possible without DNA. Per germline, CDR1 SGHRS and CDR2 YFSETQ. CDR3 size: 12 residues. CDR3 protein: CASSPDSVEAFF.

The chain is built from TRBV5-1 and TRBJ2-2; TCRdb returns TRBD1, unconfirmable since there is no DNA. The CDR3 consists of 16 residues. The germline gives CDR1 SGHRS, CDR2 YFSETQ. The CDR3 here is CASQKPRGEGTGELFF.

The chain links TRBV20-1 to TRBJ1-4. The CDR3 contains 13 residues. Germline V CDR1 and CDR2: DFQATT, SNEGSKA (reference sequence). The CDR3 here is CSASMAGHEKLFF.

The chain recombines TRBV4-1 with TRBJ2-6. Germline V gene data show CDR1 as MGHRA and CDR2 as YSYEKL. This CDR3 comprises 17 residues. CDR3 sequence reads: CASSHQDSRSGANVLTF.

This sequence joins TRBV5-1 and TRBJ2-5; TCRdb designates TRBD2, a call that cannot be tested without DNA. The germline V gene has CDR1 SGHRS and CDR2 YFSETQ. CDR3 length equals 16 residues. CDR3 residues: CASSLEVSDVRETQYF.

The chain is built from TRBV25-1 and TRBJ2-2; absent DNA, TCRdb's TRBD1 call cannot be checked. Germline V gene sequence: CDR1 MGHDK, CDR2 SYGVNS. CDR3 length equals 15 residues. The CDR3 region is CASSGLTGAGGELFF.

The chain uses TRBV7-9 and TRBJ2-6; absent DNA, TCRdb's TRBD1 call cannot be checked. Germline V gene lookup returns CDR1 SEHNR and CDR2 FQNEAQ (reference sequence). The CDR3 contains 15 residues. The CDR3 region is CASSSDRAGANVLTF.

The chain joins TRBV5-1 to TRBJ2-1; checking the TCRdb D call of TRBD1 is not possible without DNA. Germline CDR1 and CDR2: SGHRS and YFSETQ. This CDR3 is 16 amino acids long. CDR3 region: CASRLVPGGLYNEQFF.

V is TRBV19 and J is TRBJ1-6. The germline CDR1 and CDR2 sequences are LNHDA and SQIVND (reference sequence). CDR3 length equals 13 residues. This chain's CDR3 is CATRDSYNSPLHF.

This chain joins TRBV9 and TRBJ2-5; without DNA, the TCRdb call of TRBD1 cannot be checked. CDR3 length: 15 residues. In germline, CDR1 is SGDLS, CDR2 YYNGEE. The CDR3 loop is CASSVGVGAGETQYF. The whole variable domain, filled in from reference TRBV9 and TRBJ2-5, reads DSGVTQTPKHLITATGQRVTLRCSPRSGDLSVYWYQQSLDQGLQFLIQYYNGEERAKGNILERFSAQQFPDLHSELNLSSLELGDSALYFCASSVGVGAGETQYFGPGTRLLVL.

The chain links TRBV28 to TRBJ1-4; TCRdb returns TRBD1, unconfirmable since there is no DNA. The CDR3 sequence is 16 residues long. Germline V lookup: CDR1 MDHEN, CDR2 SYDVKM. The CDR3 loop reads CASSLTRDRLNEKLFF.

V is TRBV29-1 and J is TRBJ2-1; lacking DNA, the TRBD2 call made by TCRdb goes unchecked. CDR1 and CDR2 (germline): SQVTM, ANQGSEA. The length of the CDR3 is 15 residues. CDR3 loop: CSVAARLAGEGEQFF.

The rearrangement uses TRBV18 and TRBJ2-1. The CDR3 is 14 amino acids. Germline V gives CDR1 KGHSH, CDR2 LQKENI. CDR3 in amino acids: CASSGDIAYNEQFF.

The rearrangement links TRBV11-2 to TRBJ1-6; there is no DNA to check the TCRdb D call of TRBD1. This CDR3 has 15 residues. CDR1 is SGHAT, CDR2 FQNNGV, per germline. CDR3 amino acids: CASSFTGGWNSPLHF.

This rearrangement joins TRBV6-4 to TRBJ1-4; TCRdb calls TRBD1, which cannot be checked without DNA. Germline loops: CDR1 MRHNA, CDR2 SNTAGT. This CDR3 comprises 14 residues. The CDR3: CASSIGEGSEKLFF.

The CDR3 loop is CASSLRLRRIADSYNEQFF. The chain couples TRBV11-2 to TRBJ2-1. Germline loops: CDR1 SGHAT, CDR2 FQNNGV. This CDR3 comprises 19 residues.

CDR3 sequence: CSALLRDRGDDGYTF. The V and J genes are TRBV20-1 and TRBJ1-2; TCRdb picks TRBD1, but there is no DNA to check that call. Germline CDR1 DFQATT, CDR2 SNEGSKA (reference sequence). The CDR3 covers 15 residues.

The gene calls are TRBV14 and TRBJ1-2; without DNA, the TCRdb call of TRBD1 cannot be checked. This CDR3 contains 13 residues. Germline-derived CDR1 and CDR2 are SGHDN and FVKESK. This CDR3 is CASSQVTGDGYTF. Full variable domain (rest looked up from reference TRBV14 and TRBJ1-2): EAGVTQFPSHSVIEKGQTVTLRCDPISGHDNLYWYRRVMGKEIKFLLHFVKESKQDESGMPNNRFLAERTGGTYSTLKVQPAELEDSGVYFCASSQVTGDGYTFGSGTRLTVV.

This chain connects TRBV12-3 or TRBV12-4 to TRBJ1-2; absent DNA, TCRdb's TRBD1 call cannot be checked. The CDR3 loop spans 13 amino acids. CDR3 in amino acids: CASSPAGGHGYTF.

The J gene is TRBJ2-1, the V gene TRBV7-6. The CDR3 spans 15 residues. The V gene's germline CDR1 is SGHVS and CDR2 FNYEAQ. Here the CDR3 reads CASSLVQLPYNEQFF.